This T cell receptor beta chain originates from a study of blood T cell repertoires in COVID-19. Study context: Samples representing acute and convalescent COVID-19 were sourced from the United States, Italy and Spain. T cells, B-cell-depleted T cells, or PBMCs provided the cDNA or gDNA that served as material.

The germline V gene has CDR1 LGHDT and CDR2 YNNKEL (reference sequence). The CDR3 runs 16 residues. V lost 1 base to trimming and J lost 0 bases, with 10 bases between them. Under the authors' procedure: The authors estimated nucleated cell counts from reference gene primer amplification. Clones were sequenced by immunoSEQ multiplex PCR, and TCRdb holds only the in-frame ones, with some missing. D and trimming come from the DNA, and the V and J calls and clone size come from that table. The profile shows 50,000 to 55,000 clones, 80% to 90% of them singletons. The gene calls are TRBV3-1 (or the pseudogene TRBV3-2) and TRBJ2-1; D unresolved. This TCR was sampled from a man in his fifties with acute or convalescent COVID-19. Sequencing input: peripheral blood. Here the CDR3 DNA reads TGTGCCAGCAGCCAAGTTGGCGGAAGCTCCTACAATGAGCAGTTCTTC. It is translated as CASSQVGGSSYNEQFF.